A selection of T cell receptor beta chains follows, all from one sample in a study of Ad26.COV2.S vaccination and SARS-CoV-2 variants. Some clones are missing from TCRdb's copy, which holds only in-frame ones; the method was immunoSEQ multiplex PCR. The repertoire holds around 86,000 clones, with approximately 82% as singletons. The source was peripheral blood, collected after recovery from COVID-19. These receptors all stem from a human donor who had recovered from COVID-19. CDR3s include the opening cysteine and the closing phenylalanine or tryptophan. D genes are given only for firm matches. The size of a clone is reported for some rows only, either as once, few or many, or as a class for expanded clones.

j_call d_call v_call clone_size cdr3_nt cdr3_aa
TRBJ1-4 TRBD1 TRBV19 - TGTGCCAGTAGTATTCTTGGGACAGGCCGGGAAAAACTGTTTTTT CASSILGTGREKLFF
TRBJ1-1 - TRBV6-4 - TGTGCCAGCAGTGACTCGCAGAACACTGAAGCTTTCTTT CASSDSQNTEAFF
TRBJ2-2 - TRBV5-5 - TGTGCCAGCACCCGGGAGTGGGAGACCGGGGAGCTGTTTTTT CASTREWETGELFF
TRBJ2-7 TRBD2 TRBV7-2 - TGTGCCAGCAGCTCCCTAAGGAGCGGGAGGAGAAACGAGCAGTACTTC CASSSLRSGRRNEQYF
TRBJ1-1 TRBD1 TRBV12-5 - TGTGCTAGTGGTTTGGCGCAACAGGGGGCGAGGGCTTTCTTT CASGLAQQGARAFF
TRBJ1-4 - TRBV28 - TGTGCCAGCAGTTTATCTGGCCAGCTAAATGAAAAACTGTTTTTT CASSLSGQLNEKLFF
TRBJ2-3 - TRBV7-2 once TGTGCCAGCAGCTTTCGGGTTAGCACAGATACGCAGTATTTT CASSFRVSTDTQYF
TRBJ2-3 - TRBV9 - TGTGCCAGCAGCGTAGGGTCGGGGCGACGCTCAGATACGCAGTATTTT CASSVGSGRRSDTQYF
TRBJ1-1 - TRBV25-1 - TGTGCCAGCAGTGCCACCCGCACTGAAGCTTTCTTT CASSATRTEAFF
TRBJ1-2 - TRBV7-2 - TGTGCCACTCAACCTTACGATTCCGGGACGCCGCAACCCAACTATGGCTACACCTTC CATQPYDSGTPQPNYGYTF
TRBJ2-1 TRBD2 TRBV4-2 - TGTGCCAGCAGCCCCTCCGAACTAGCGGGAGTTTTTTCCTACAATGAGCAGTTCTTC CASSPSELAGVFSYNEQFF
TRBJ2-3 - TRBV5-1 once TGCGCCAGCAGCTTGGGCCATCTAGCCCCAGATACGCAGTATTTT CASSLGHLAPDTQYF
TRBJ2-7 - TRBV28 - TGTGCCAGCAGTCCCCCGGGACCGGTCTCCTACGAGCAGTACTTC CASSPPGPVSYEQYF
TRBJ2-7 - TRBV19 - TGTGCCAGTAGTATTTTCGGGGGATGGTACGAGCAGTACTTC CASSIFGGWYEQYF
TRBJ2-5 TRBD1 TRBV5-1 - TGCGCCAGCAGCTTGGGCAGGGGGCCAGAGACCCAGTACTTC CASSLGRGPETQYF
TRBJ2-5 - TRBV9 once TGTGCCAGCAGCGTAGCTCCGGGGGCGGAGACCCAGTACTTC CASSVAPGAETQYF
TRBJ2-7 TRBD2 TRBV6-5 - TGTGCCAGCAGTTACTTGGCGGGAGTAATGGGCGAGCAGTACTTC CASSYLAGVMGEQYF
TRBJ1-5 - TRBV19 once TGTGCCAGTAGTATTGAGGGGTTTGCGGGTCAGCCCCAGCATTTT CASSIEGFAGQPQHF
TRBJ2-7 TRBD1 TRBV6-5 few TGTGCCACCACCTCCGGGGACAGGGGACACGAGCAGTACTTC CATTSGDRGHEQYF
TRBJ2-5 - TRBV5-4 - TGTGCCAGCAGCTTGGTCGGCAGGGCCCAAGAGACCCAGTACTTC CASSLVGRAQETQYF
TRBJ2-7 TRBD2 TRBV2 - TGTGCCAGCAGTGCGAGCGGGAGTGGGGCCGACGAGCAGTACTTC CASSASGSGADEQYF
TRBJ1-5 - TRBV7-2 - TGTGCCAGCAGCTTAAGACACCTACAGCCCCAGCATTTT CASSLRHLQPQHF
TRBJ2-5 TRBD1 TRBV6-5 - TGTGCCAGCAGTCAACAGGGGGCTGGCCAAGAGACCCAGTACTTC CASSQQGAGQETQYF
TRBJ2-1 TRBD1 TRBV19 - TGTGCCAGCCTTGGACTGGCAGGGGGTCATACCGATGGGCAGTTCTTC CASLGLAGGHTDGQFF
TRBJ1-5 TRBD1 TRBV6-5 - TGTGCCAGCACCCCGGACAGGGCCAGCAATCAGCCCCAGCATTTT CASTPDRASNQPQHF
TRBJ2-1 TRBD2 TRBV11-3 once TGTGCCAGCAGCTTCAATTCGAGACTAGCGGGAGTGTCCTACAATGAGCAGTTCTTC CASSFNSRLAGVSYNEQFF
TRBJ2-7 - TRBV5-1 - TGCGCCAGCAGCCCAAGGGTAGCTACAACGAGCTCCTACGAGCAGTACTTC CASSPRVATTSSYEQYF
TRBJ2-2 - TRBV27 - TGTGCCAGCAGTTTACCCTCGAACACCGGGGAGCTGTTTTTT CASSLPSNTGELFF
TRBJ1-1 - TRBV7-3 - TGTGCCAGCAGCTTAGTACCGTGGGTCCCTGAAGCTTTCTTT CASSLVPWVPEAFF
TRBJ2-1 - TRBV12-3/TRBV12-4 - TGTGCCAGCAGTTTAGTAGACAATGAGCAGTTCTTC CASSLVDNEQFF
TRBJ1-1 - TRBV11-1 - TGTGCCAGCAGCCTCCGGATGAACACTGAAGCTTTCTTT CASSLRMNTEAFF
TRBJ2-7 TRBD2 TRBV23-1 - TGCGCCAGCAGTCAATGTCTCCTAACTAGCGGTCAGAGCTCCTACGAGCAGTACTTC CASSQCLLTSGQSSYEQYF
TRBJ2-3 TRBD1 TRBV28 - TGTGCCAGCGGTTCCTGGGGGACAGGTACAGATACGCAGTATTTT CASGSWGTGTDTQYF
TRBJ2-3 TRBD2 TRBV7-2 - TGTGCCAGCAGCCTTATATCGCGGCGGGAGTGGCGGACAGATACGCAGTATTTT CASSLISRREWRTDTQYF
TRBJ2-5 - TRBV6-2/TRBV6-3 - TGTGCCAGCAGTTACCGGGGTGGAGGGAGCCCAGAGACCCAGTACTTC CASSYRGGGSPETQYF
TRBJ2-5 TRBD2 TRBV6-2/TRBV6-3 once TGTGCCAGCAGTTACTCTGGACTAGCGGAGACCCAGTACTTC CASSYSGLAETQYF
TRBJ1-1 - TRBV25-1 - TGTGCCAGCAGTGACCCGAACACTGAAGCTTTCTTT CASSDPNTEAFF
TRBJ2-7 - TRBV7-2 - TGTGCCAGCAGCTTAGCGGGGATTCCCTACGAGCAGTACTTC CASSLAGIPYEQYF
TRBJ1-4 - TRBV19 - TGTGCCAGTAGTATACGAGGCAGCGGTAATGAAAAACTGTTTTTT CASSIRGSGNEKLFF
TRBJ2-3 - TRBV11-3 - TGTGCCAGCAGCTCGTACAGGGAGGCAGATACGCAGTATTTT CASSSYREADTQYF
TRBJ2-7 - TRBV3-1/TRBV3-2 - TGTGCCAGCAGCCCACGGGGAGTTTCGGACGAGCAGTACTTC CASSPRGVSDEQYF
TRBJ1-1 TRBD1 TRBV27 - TGTGCCAGCAGCCCGACAGGGGGCAGGACTGAAGCTTTCTTT CASSPTGGRTEAFF
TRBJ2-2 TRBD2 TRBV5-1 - TGCGCCAGCAGCCGGGCGGGGGGGCGAAGCACCGGGGAGCTGTTTTTT CASSRAGGRSTGELFF
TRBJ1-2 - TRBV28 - TGTGCCAGCAGTTCCCCTGGGGGCCCTAACTATGGCTACACCTTC CASSSPGGPNYGYTF
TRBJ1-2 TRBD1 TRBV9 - TGTGCCAGCACGGGGACAGTCGGCTATGGCTACACCTTC CASTGTVGYGYTF
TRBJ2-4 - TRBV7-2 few TGTGCCAGCAGATCAGGAGACATTCAGTACTTC CASRSGDIQYF
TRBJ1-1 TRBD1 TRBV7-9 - TGTGCCAGCAGCTTACCTCTGGGAACAGGGGGCACTGAAGCTTTCTTT CASSLPLGTGGTEAFF
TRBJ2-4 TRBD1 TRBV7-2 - TGTGCCAGCAGCCGCTGGACAGGCACCGTAGCCAAAAACATTCAGTACTTC CASSRWTGTVAKNIQYF
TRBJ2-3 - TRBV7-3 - TGTGCCAGCAGCTTAAATTCGGCGGGAGATACGCAGTATTTT CASSLNSAGDTQYF
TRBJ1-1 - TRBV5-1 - TGCGCCAGCAGCTTGGACAACACTGAAGCTTTCTTT CASSLDNTEAFF
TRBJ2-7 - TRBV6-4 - TGTGCCAGCAGAGCCCGGGTTGCCGAGCAGTACTTC CASRARVAEQYF
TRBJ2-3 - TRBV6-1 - TGTGCCAGCAGTGACCTACCCAGGAGGAAATGGGCAGATACGCAGTATTTT CASSDLPRRKWADTQYF
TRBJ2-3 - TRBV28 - TGTGCCAGCAGTTTATTCAGGGTCGAAACAGATACGCAGTATTTT CASSLFRVETDTQYF
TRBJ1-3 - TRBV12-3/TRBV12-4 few TGTGCCAGCAGTTTTGCTGGAAACACCATATATTTT CASSFAGNTIYF
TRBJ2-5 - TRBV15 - TGTGCCATCCGAGGGACTTCACAAGAGACCCAGTACTTC CAIRGTSQETQYF
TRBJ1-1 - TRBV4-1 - TGCGCCAGCAGCCAAGACGAAGTCGCTGAAGCTTTCTTT CASSQDEVAEAFF
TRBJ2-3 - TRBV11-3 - TGTGCCAGCACCGAGATTGGGGGATCTACGCAGTATTTT CASTEIGGSTQYF
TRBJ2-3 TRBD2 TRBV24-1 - TGTGCCACCAGGCCTTCGGGGGGATACACAGATACGCAGTATTTT CATRPSGGYTDTQYF
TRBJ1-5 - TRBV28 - TGTGCCAGCACCTCAACCCGGCGACTAAACTTAATCAAGCCCCAGCATTTT CASTSTRRLNLIKPQHF
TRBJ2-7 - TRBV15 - TGTGCCACCAGCAGAGTACTGACGTCCTACGAGCAGTACTTC CATSRVLTSYEQYF